This T cell receptor (beta chain) was sequenced for a study of siplizumab effects on memory and regulatory T cells. Notes on the study in general: Memory cells that were CD4+ and unstimulated gave rise to alloreactive sequences, which siplizumab significantly reduced. Memory cells seemed less diverse than naive T cells, which seemed major alloresponse contributors. Tracing alloreactive clones into unstimulated subsets worked for only a minor fraction of them.

V lost 0 bases and J lost 0, with 10 bases in between. The CDR3 length is 16 residues. CDR1 and CDR2 (germline): KGHSH, LQKENI. Points on this clone: Its target is unknown.

Profiled with immunoSEQ multiplex PCR; TCRdb holds only in-frame clones, not every one. The table shows some 120,000 clones, with approximately 92% occurring only once. Sample: non-Treg CD4+ T cells sorted from blood. This sequence joins TRBV18 and TRBJ2-3; D call uncertain. This sequence was found in a human donor in good health. CDR3 in DNA: TGTGCCAGCTCACCACCCCTGGGCATTAGCACAGATACGCAGTATTTT. This sequence encodes CASSPPLGISTDTQYF. Full variable domain (outside the CDR3, taken from reference TRBV18 and TRBJ2-3): NAGVMQNPRHLVRRRGQEARLRCSPMKGHSHVYWYRQLPEEGLKFMVYLQKENIIDESGMPKERFSAEFPKEGPSILRIQQVVRGDSAAYFCASSPPLGISTDTQYFGPGTRLTVL.